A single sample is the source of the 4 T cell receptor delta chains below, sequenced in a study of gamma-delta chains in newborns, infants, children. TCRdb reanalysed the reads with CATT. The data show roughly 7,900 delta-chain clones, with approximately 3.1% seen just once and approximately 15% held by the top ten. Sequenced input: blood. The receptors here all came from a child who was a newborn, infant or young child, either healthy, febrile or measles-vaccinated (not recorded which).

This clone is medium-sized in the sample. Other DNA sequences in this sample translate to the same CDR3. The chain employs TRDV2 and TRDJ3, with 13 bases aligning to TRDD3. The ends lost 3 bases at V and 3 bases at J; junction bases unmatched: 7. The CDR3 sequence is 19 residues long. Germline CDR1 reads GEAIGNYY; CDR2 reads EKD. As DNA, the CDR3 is TGTGCCTGTGACCCGGTACTGGGGGATACGGTCTGGGACACCCGACAGATGTTTTTC. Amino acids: CACDPVLGDTVWDTRQMFF.

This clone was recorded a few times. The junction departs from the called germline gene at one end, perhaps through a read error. The DNA for the CDR3 is TGTGCCTGTGGCACCGTGGGGGGATACGCCTTGACGGCACAACTCTTCTTT. It yields the protein CACGTVGGYALTAQLFF. The chain recombines TRDV2 with TRDJ2, with 10 positions matching TRDD3. The CDR3 length is 17 residues. Germline assignment: CDR1 GEAIGNYY and CDR2 EKD.

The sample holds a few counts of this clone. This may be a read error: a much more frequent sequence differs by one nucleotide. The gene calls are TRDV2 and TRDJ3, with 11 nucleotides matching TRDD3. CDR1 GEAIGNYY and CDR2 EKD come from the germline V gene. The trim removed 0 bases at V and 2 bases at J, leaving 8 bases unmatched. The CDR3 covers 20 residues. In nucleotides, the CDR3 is TGTGCCTGTGACACCGGAAGCTGGGGGATACACCCCTGGGACACCCGACAGATGTTTTTC. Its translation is CACDTGSWGIHPWDTRQMFF.

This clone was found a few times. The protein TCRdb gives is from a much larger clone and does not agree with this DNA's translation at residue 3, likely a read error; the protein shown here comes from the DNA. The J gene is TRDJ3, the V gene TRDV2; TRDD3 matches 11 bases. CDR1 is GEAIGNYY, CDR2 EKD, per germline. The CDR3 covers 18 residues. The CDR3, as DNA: TGTGCCCGTGACCTACTGGGGGATAGCTCCTGGGACACCCGACAGATGTTTTTC. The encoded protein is CARDLLGDSSWDTRQMFF.